The following is a T cell receptor (beta chain) sequence with its context. Profiled with immunoSEQ multiplex PCR; TCRdb holds only in-frame clones, not every one. The table shows 160,000 or so clones, with roughly 90% occurring only once. Trimming removed 2 bases at V and 6 bases at J, with 11 bases between. CDR1 is KGHDR and CDR2 is SFDVKD in the germline V gene. CDR3 length: 14 residues. This entry is derived from a study of blood T cell repertoires in COVID-19. Study information: The study drew acute and convalescent COVID-19 samples from the United States, Italy and Spain. T cells, B-cell-depleted T cells, or PBMCs supplied cDNA or gDNA.

The specimen sequenced was peripheral blood. The receptor was derived from a man between 60 and 75 years old with acute or convalescent COVID-19. The V call is TRBV24-1, the J call TRBJ2-3, with TRBD1 as a possible D gene (5 bases). CDR3 region: CATSDWGGGDTQYF. Written as DNA, the CDR3 is TGTGCCACCAGTGATTGGGGCGGTGGGGATACGCAGTATTTT.